This T cell receptor beta chain was documented in a study of CD8 T cells in ankylosing spondylitis. This clonotype showed up just a few times. The antigen remains unidentified. Construction of TCR beta libraries was performed using quantitative 5'-RACE with molecular barcodes. TCRdb reprocessed the 5' RACE reads with MiXCR, giving one entry per CDR3 protein. This repertoire shows fewer than 500,000 distinct CDR3 sequences, roughly 25% found once; its top ten account for over 0.8%. Study outcomes and limitations: Characteristic of ankylosing spondylitis blood, it appeared, was a TCR beta motif comprising roughly 8 highly homologous variants. A number of the motif variants had already been described in reactive arthritis synovial fluid and blood. It was reported that disease-linked clones were significantly enriched in matched ankylosing spondylitis synovial fluid. In peripheral blood, disease-linked CD8+ clones occurred at relatively low frequencies.

V dropped 8 bases and J dropped 3 bases, with 7 bases sitting between them. Germline CDR1 ENHRY, CDR2 SYGVKD. The length of the CDR3 is 11 residues. The sample comprised blood, either unsorted or a sorted T cell fraction (not recorded which). This sequence joins TRBV10-3 and TRBJ1-2, with D unresolved. This TCR was recovered from a male donor with ankylosing spondylitis. The DNA of the CDR3 is TGTGCCATCGGGCTTGACTATGGCTACACCTTC. It specifies CAIGLDYGYTF.